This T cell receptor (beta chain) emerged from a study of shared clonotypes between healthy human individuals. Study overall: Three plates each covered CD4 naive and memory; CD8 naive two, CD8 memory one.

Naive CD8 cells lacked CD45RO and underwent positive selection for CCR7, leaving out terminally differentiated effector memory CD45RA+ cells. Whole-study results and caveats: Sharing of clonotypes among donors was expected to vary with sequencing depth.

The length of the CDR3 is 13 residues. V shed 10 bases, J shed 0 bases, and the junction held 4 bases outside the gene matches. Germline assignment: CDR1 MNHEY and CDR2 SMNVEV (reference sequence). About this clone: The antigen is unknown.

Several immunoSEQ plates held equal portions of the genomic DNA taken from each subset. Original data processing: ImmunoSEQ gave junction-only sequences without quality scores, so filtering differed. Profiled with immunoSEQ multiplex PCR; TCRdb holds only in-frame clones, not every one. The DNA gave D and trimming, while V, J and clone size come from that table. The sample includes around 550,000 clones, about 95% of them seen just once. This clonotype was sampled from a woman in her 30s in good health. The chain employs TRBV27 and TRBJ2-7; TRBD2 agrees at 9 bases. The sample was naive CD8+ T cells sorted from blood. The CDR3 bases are TGTGCCATCAAGACTAGCGGCTCCTACGAGCAGTACTTC. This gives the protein CAIKTSGSYEQYF.